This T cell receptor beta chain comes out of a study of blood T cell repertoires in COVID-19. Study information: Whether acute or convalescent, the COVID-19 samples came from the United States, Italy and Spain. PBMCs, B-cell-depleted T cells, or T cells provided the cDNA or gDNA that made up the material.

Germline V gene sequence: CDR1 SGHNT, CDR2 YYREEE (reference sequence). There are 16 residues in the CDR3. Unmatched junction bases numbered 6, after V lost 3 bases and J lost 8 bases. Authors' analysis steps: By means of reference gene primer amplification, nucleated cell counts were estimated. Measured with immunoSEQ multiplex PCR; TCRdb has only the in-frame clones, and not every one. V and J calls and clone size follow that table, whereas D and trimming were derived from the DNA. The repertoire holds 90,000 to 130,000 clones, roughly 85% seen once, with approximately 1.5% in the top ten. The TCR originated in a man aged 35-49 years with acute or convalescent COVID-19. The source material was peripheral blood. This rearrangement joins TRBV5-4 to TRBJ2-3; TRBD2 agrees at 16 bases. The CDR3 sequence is CASSSGLAGGPGTQYF. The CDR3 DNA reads TGTGCCAGCAGCTCGGGACTAGCGGGAGGGCCCGGTACGCAGTATTTT.